This TCR beta chain stems from a study of OX40 agonist ivuxolimab in advanced cancers. Profiled with immunoSEQ multiplex PCR; TCRdb holds only in-frame clones, not every one. This table holds 25,000 or so clones, over 80% found once. Germline V gene lookup returns CDR1 SGHTA and CDR2 FQGTGA. V dropped 5 bases and J dropped 2 bases, with 3 bases sitting between them. The CDR3 consists of 12 residues. This receptor was identified in an adult with an advanced solid tumor such as melanoma, head and neck, liver or kidney cancer. This sample comprised CD4+ or CD8+ T cells sorted from blood, obtained in a trial of the OX40 agonist ivuxolimab. The genes are TRBV7-3 and TRBJ2-2; D is undetermined. In DNA form, the CDR3 reads TGTGCCAGCAGCCCCAACACCGGGGAGCTGTTTTTT. This sequence encodes CASSPNTGELFF.